Shown below are 5 T cell receptor beta chains from a single sample sequenced in a study of read filtering for tumor transcriptome and immune sequencing. The library was built from approximately 400 ng RNA with molecular barcoded adaptors for alpha/delta and beta/gamma chains. Each CDR3 protein gets one entry after TCRdb re-called the reads with MiXCR. The sample lists approximately 45,000 distinct CDR3 sequences; around 20% were seen once. What was sequenced was a population of CD138-negative cells sorted from bone marrow. The receptors come from a donor at least 40 years old with multiple myeloma.

This chain connects TRBV6-2 or TRBV6-3 to TRBJ1-5; the D gene is possibly TRBD1 (5 bases). Germline V gene data show CDR1 as MNHEY and CDR2 as SVGEGT. CDR3 size: 14 residues. V was cut by 7 bases and J by 5 bases, with 15 bases left in between. CDR3 loop: CASKQWRGDQPQHF. CDR3 DNA: TGTGCCAGCAAACAATGGAGGGGTGATCAGCCCCAGCATTTT.

This clonotype was observed a few times. The chain is built from TRBV7-9 and TRBJ1-1; a possible D gene is TRBD1 (6 bases). Per the germline V gene, CDR1 is SEHNR and CDR2 is FQNEAQ (reference sequence). Trimming took 6 bases from V and 2 from J, leaving 13 bases between them. This CDR3 spans 14 amino acids. CDR3 DNA sequence: TGTGCCAGCAGTCCCGGGACACTCAACACTGAAGCTTTCTTT. This codes for CASSPGTLNTEAFF. Full variable domain (missing parts from reference TRBV7-9 and TRBJ1-1): DTGVSQNPRHKITKRGQNVTFRCDPISEHNRLYWYRQTLGQGPEFLTYFQNEAQLEKSRLLSDRFSAERPKGSFSTLEIQRTEQGDSAMYLCASSPGTLNTEAFFGQGTRLTVV.

This clonotype was counted many times. This chain connects TRBV28 to TRBJ2-5, with 14 positions matching TRBD2. The CDR3 spans 18 residues. The trim removed 10 bases at V and 3 bases at J, leaving 16 bases unmatched. Germline-derived CDR1 and CDR2 are MDHEN and SYDVKM. In DNA form, the CDR3 reads TGTGCCACGAATCCCACCGGGACTAGCGGGAGATGGGAAGAGACCCAGTACTTC. It yields the protein CATNPTGTSGRWEETQYF.

This clonotype was seen ten or more times. The V call is TRBV3-1, the J call TRBJ2-5; 7 bases fit TRBD2. V lost 2 bases, J lost 5 bases, and 2 bases stayed unmatched. The CDR3 covers 13 residues. CDR1 and CDR2 from the germline V gene are LGHDT and YNNKEL (reference sequence). CDR3 sequence (DNA): TGTGCCAGCAGCCAACAGGGAGGGGAGACCCAGTACTTC. Amino acids: CASSQQGGETQYF.

This clonotype was detected ten times or more. This chain connects TRBV25-1 to TRBJ2-1, with 8 bases identical to TRBD2. V lost 8 bases, J lost 5 bases, and 8 bases stayed unmatched. CDR3 length: 14 residues. Germline V gene data show CDR1 as MGHDK and CDR2 as SYGVNS. CDR3 sequence: CASSGTSLNNEQFF. The CDR3 nucleotides read TGTGCCAGCTCAGGGACTAGTCTGAACAATGAGCAGTTCTTC.